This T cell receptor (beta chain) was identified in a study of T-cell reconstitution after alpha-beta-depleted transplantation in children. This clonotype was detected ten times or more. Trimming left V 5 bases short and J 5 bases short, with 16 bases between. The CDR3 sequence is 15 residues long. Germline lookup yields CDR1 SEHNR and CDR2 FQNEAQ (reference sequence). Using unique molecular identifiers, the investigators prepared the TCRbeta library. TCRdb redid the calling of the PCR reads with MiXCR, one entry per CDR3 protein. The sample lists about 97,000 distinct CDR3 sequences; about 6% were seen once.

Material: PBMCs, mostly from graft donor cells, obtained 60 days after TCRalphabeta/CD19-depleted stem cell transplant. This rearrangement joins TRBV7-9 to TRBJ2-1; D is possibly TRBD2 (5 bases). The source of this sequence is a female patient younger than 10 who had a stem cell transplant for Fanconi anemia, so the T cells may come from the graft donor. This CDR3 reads CASSRSGLVHNEQFF. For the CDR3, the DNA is TGTGCCAGCAGCAGGAGCGGCTTAGTCCACAATGAGCAGTTCTTC.